This entry is about one TCR beta chain. This clone showed up just a few times. This clone's antigen is unknown. No qualities accompany the bases; no much larger clone lies one base away. Trimming leaves V shorter by 0 bases and J shorter by 0 bases, with the junction holding 2 bases beyond the gene matches. Sequences SEHNR (CDR1) and FQNEAQ (CDR2) are obtained from the germline V gene (reference sequence). From its cysteine to its phenylalanine, the CDR3 spans 15 amino acids. Left in the record is the CDR3 DNA by itself, 45 bases read in frame from the first base. CD8 naive samples were obtained by positive selection for CCR7 among CD45RO-negative cells, yielding a CD45RA+CCR7+ population from which TemRA cells were excluded. The donors were healthy, HIV-negative adults with no recently reported acute infections or vaccinations. Every donor was a Caucasian adult living in Nashville, Tennessee, USA. Blood was collected by leukapheresis, and PBMCs were isolated by Ficoll-Histopaque density gradient centrifugation and then cryopreserved in liquid nitrogen vapor phase. Purity and quantity of every magnetically sorted T cell population were checked by analytical flow cytometry. Genomic DNA was isolated from each sorted fraction and quantified by UV absorbance on a Nanodrop 2000c.

The sample originates from a study of shared clonotypes between healthy human individuals (dated by TCRdb to the early 2020s). For context, the study as a whole: The cohort comprised a couple of women and a few men aged 18 to 49 years. Per donor, three plates each were used for CD4 naive and CD4 memory, two for CD8 naive, and one for CD8 memory. To estimate repertoire size and how much clonotypes are shared between individuals, the study performed deep sequencing of blood TCR repertoires from a few healthy adults. To increase sequencing depth and limit assay-specific biases, TCR repertoire library preparation and sequencing were carried out by different laboratories using diverse techniques. Per donor, leukapheresis produced somewhere between about 0.94 and 9.5 billion PBMCs. The paper's findings and limits, for the study overall: Larger estimated clonotype richness was generally found for naive subsets than for memory subsets. Because the study included a small number of donors, the genetic and exposure-history diversity represented was limited. Higher generation probabilities were observed for clonotypes shared by all four sorted-subset donors than for non-shared clonotypes. Rarefaction of sorted-subset datasets indicated incomplete sequencing despite the large sequencing depth. When several donors were compared, the shared fraction of clonotypes was 5% to 6.5% for naive CD4, about 4% for naive CD8, 2.3% for memory CD4, and 0.35% to 0.4% for memory CD8. Based on pairwise subsampling, the degree of clonotype sharing among donors was expected to be affected by sequencing depth. Sampling was restricted to blood, and TCR repertoires in tissue are likely to differ from TCR repertoires in blood.

Using the deep immunoSEQ assay, multiplex PCR amplified TCR CDR3 regions from genomic DNA. Extracted genomic DNA from each cell subset was distributed evenly across all wells of several immunoSEQ 96-well plates, and each plate was treated as a replicate. For sorted subsets, roughly 200 ng of genomic DNA, equivalent to roughly 33,000 T cell genomes, went into each replicate PCR. Purified libraries were quantified with a Qubit 3.0 fluorometer, sized on a Bioanalyzer 2100, and re-quantified with the KAPA Library Quantification kit. Every immunoSEQ 96-well plate was sequenced on a separate single-read 150-cycle Illumina NextSeq 550 flow cell. Concerning the study's data processing: The immunoSEQ output contained only junctional sequences without quality scores, so filtering could not match that applied to full-length reads. Sequences were annotated with PyIR, a Python wrapper for IgBLAST v1.9, using IMGT germline references to assign V/J genes and CDR3. Reads were filtered out if the reads had weak V/J assignments (E-value above 1e-6), no CDR3, stop codons, out-of-frame junctions, or ambiguous translated residues. A V3J clonotype was defined by an identical inferred V gene, J gene, and CDR3 amino acid sequence. Percentage overlap between repertoires was computed as shared unique clonotypes divided by the size of the smaller repertoire. RTK rarefaction, the Chao1 estimator, and Recon v2.1 estimates of unobserved clonotypes were used to assess repertoire richness. OLGA was used to compute generation probabilities for all TCRbeta clonotypes that the gDNA method yielded from a handful of donors. Entries here come from immuneACCESS through TCRdb and include only in-frame sequences with V and J called. Some clones fail to appear in such tables; in the studies checked, an unresolved V gene covers under half of the shortfall, and the cause of the remainder is unknown. That table furnishes V, J and clone size, whereas the DNA furnished D and trimming. This sample is represented by millions of clones; roughly 91% of them were singletons. Clones ranked in the top ten supply 1.7% of the sample.

The V gene is TRBV7-9 and the J gene is TRBJ2-7; 7 nucleotides in the junction match TRBD2. The sequence was collected from a man aged 18 to 29 in good health. Some clones in this sample may be carry-over from other donors' samples. Sequenced sample: naive CD8+ T cells from PBMCs. The intended sense of this specimen's cell subset or site label: CD45RA+CCR7+. The bases are TGTGCCAGCAGCTTAGCGGCGGGGGTCTCCTACGAGCAGTACTTC. It specifies CASSLAAGVSYEQYF.